The next 30 T cell receptor beta chains were all read from a single sample in a study of blood T cell repertoires in COVID-19. TCRdb keeps only in-frame clones here, not all; method: immunoSEQ multiplex PCR. The sample lists 150,000 to 200,000 clones; around four fifths were seen once. The sequenced sample was peripheral blood. These TCRs come from a woman older than 75 with acute or convalescent COVID-19.

This chain links TRBV2 with TRBJ2-2; TRBD2 might be the D (6 bases). Germline V gene data show CDR1 as SNHLY and CDR2 as FYNNEI. CDR3 length: 15 residues. The V end was cut by 2 bases, the J end by 5 bases, with 12 bases between. The CDR3 coding sequence is TGTGCCAGCAGTGAACTCGGGGGAGAGACCGGGGAGCTGTTTTTT. Translating it yields CASSELGGETGELFF.

This clone was recorded a few times. The chain's CDR3 is CASTPEGQNTGELFF. CDR3 nucleotide sequence: TGTGCCAGCACCCCCGAGGGACAGAACACCGGGGAGCTGTTTTTT. The chain uses TRBV2 and TRBJ2-2; D might be TRBD1 (6 bases). The V gene's germline CDR1 is SNHLY and CDR2 FYNNEI. V was shortened by 7 bases and J by 1 base, with 13 bases between the two germline ends. CDR3 size: 15 residues.

This chain joins TRBV7-3 and TRBJ2-3; the D gene is possibly TRBD2 (5 bases). The CDR3 runs 14 residues. From germline, CDR1 is SGHTA and CDR2 FQGTGA. V was clipped by 4 bases and J by 2 bases, with 10 bases between them. The CDR3 reads CASSSTRATDTQYF. The CDR3 DNA follows: TGTGCCAGCAGCTCTACGCGGGCCACAGATACGCAGTATTTT.

The chain is built from TRBV29-1 and TRBJ2-2; D is possibly TRBD2 (5 bases). V was pared by 5 bases and J by 0 bases, with 10 bases between. Germline loops: CDR1 SQVTM, CDR2 ANQGSEA. This CDR3 has 14 amino acids. In nucleotides, the CDR3 is TGCAGCGTTAACGGGGTGGCGAACACCGGGGAGCTGTTTTTT. It encodes CSVNGVANTGELFF.

The V gene is TRBV6-5, the J gene TRBJ1-3; no clear D. The CDR3 is made up of 15 amino acids. The ends were cut back, 2 bases at V and 0 bases at J, with 8 bases in the middle. Germline CDR1 MNHEY, CDR2 SVGAGI. CDR3 sequence reads: CASSYRGNSGNTIYF. In nucleotides, the CDR3 is TGTGCCAGCAGTTACCGGGGTAACTCTGGAAACACCATATATTTT.

The gene calls are TRBV5-5 and TRBJ2-1; TRBD1 is a possible D gene (5 bases). The germline V and J ends were trimmed by 1 base and 16 bases, with 15 bases remaining between them. Germline V gene sequence: CDR1 SGHKS, CDR2 YYEKEE (reference sequence). CDR3 length equals 12 residues. In nucleotides, the CDR3 is TGTGCCAGCAGCTTGTTGGCAGGGTACTCTTTCTTC. Translated, it gives CASSLLAGYSFF.

This chain joins TRBV5-5 and TRBJ1-5, with a tentative D call TRBD1 (5 bases). Germline CDR1 SGHKS, CDR2 YYEKEE (reference sequence). The CDR3 runs to 16 residues. Trimming shortened V by 4 bases and J by 0 bases, and 14 bases separated the two germline ends. CDR3 loop: CASSLAQGTSNQPQHF. CDR3 sequence (DNA): TGTGCCAGCAGCCTGGCCCAGGGAACTAGCAATCAGCCCCAGCATTTT.

The gene calls are TRBV15 and TRBJ1-2; TRBD1 agrees at 8 bases. Looked up from germline, CDR1 is LNHNV and CDR2 is YYDKDF (reference sequence). With V trimmed by 3 bases and J by 4 bases, 4 bases remained unmatched. The CDR3 is 14 amino acids. The CDR3 nucleotides read TGTGCCACCAGCAGGTCGACAGGGGCCTATGGCTACACCTTC. This sequence encodes CATSRSTGAYGYTF.

This chain links TRBV7-3 with TRBJ2-5, with 8 bases identical to TRBD2. V lost 3 bases to trimming and J lost 5 bases; unmatched junction nucleotides: 8. The V gene's germline CDR1 is SGHTA and CDR2 FQGTGA. The CDR3 contains 15 residues. CDR3 sequence: CASSLAGGRGETQYF. The CDR3 nucleotides read TGTGCCAGCAGCTTGGCGGGGGGTAGAGGGGAGACCCAGTACTTC.

The genes are TRBV3-1 (or the pseudogene TRBV3-2) and TRBJ1-2, with TRBD1 identical over 7 bases. The CDR3 contains 13 residues. Losses at the gene ends were 5 bases for V and 4 bases for J; bases not matched to a gene: 4. Germline lookup yields CDR1 LGHDT and CDR2 YNNKEL (reference sequence). Written as DNA, the CDR3 is TGTGCCAGCAGCGACAGGGTTTTCTATGGCTACACCTTC. As protein: CASSDRVFYGYTF.

The chain employs TRBV28 and TRBJ1-5; TRBD1 aligns across 8 bases. Per the germline V gene, CDR1 is MDHEN and CDR2 is SYDVKM. The V and J ends lost 6 bases and 6 bases, in that order; junction bases with no gene match: 10. CDR3 size: 15 residues. CDR3 nucleotides: TGTGCCAGCAGACCATCGACAGGGGAGGGTCAGCCCCAGCATTTT. It codes for CASRPSTGEGQPQHF.

This chain's CDR3 is CASRLAGGSDEQFF. As DNA, the CDR3 is TGTGCCAGCCGACTAGCGGGAGGATCTGATGAGCAGTTCTTC. The chain links TRBV18 to TRBJ2-1; 13 bases line up with TRBD2. With 8 bases clipped from V and 8 bases from J, the junction kept 6 bases outside the gene matches. This CDR3 is built from 14 residues. The V gene's germline CDR1 is KGHSH and CDR2 LQKENI.

J is TRBJ1-1 and V is TRBV5-1, with 7 nucleotides matching TRBD1. Germline-derived CDR1 and CDR2 are SGHRS and YFSETQ. Germline trimming cut 4 bases from V and 4 bases from J; bases unmatched to any gene: 10. This CDR3 spans 15 amino acids. The CDR3 sequence is CASSKDKQGGTEAFF. In nucleotides, the CDR3 is TGCGCCAGCAGCAAGGACAAGCAGGGGGGCACTGAAGCTTTCTTT.

The chain has TRBV18 and TRBJ1-1, with D possibly TRBD1 on 6 matching bases. The V end lost 3 bases, the J end lost 11 bases, and 19 bases lay between the germline ends. CDR3 length: 14 residues. Germline loops: CDR1 KGHSH, CDR2 LQKENI. Written as DNA, the CDR3 is TGTGCCAGCTCACCGGGTGGACAGTCCAGGTTTGCTTTCTTT. It yields the protein CASSPGGQSRFAFF.

V usage is TRBV4-1 and J usage is TRBJ2-2; weak D call: TRBD1 (6 bases). Trimming stripped 6 bases from V and 0 bases from J, with 14 bases between. The CDR3 loop spans 16 amino acids. Germline V CDR1 and CDR2: MGHRA, YSYEKL. The CDR3 DNA reads as TGCGCCAGCAGTCTGCGACAGGCTGCGAACACCGGGGAGCTGTTTTTT. Translated, it gives CASSLRQAANTGELFF.

This chain uses TRBV10-3 with TRBJ2-1; D perhaps matches TRBD1 (5 bases). The V gene lost 4 bases and the J gene lost 7 bases, with 17 bases spanning the gap. CDR1 and CDR2 from the germline V gene are ENHRY and SYGVKD. This CDR3 is 15 amino acids long. The CDR3 bases are TGTGCCATCAGTGGGACAAGGGAAACGGGTAATGAGCAGTTCTTC. Translating gives CAISGTRETGNEQFF.

The sample holds a few counts of this clone. The V gene is TRBV18, the J gene TRBJ2-5; 7 bases are a match to TRBD1. The ends lost 2 bases at V and 4 bases at J; junction bases unmatched: 7. The germline gives CDR1 KGHSH, CDR2 LQKENI. CDR3 length: 15 residues. CDR3 loop: CASSPSERGLETQYF. The CDR3 DNA is TGTGCCAGCTCACCAAGTGAAAGGGGGCTAGAGACCCAGTACTTC.

This clone was seen a single time. The chain recombines TRBV6-5 with TRBJ2-7; 8 bases fit TRBD1. Germline CDR1 and CDR2: MNHEY and SVGAGI. The length of the CDR3 is 15 residues. Losses at the gene ends were 6 bases for V and 2 bases for J; bases not matched to a gene: 9. CDR3 protein: CASSRTDRGTYEQYF. As DNA, the CDR3 is TGTGCCAGCAGCCGAACCGACAGGGGAACCTACGAGCAGTACTTC.

This chain uses TRBV30 with TRBJ1-1, with 7 bases identical to TRBD1. This CDR3 contains 16 residues. J gave up 5 bases and V 0 bases, and 12 bases lay outside the gene matches. From germline, CDR1 is GTSNPN and CDR2 SVGIG (reference sequence). CDR3 sequence (DNA): TGTGCCTGGAGTGTACGGCCCACAGGGGCCGGGACTGAAGCTTTCTTT. This translates into CAWSVRPTGAGTEAFF. Complete variable domain (other parts from reference TRBV30 and TRBJ1-1): SQTIHQWPATLVQPVGSPLSLECTVEGTSNPNLYWYRQAAGRGLQLLFYSVGIGQISSEVPQNLSASRPQDRQFILSSKKLLLSDSGFYLCAWSVRPTGAGTEAFFGQGTRLTVV.

The J gene is TRBJ1-4, the V gene TRBV4-3; TRBD1 matches at 7 bases. This CDR3 contains 16 residues. The germline gives CDR1 LGHNA, CDR2 YSLEER. V was pared by 0 bases and J by 8 bases, with 9 bases of the junction left unmatched. The CDR3: CASSQEAGQVVEKLFF. DNA of the CDR3: TGCGCCAGCAGCCAAGAGGCCGGACAGGTCGTGGAAAAACTGTTTTTT.

The sample holds one count of this clone. The chain links TRBV3-1 (or the pseudogene TRBV3-2) to TRBJ2-3; 8 nucleotides match TRBD2. This CDR3 contains 16 residues. V shed 4 bases and J 6 bases; nucleotides not matched to a gene: 12. The germline V gene has CDR1 LGHDT and CDR2 YNNKEL (reference sequence). This CDR3 is CASSPGERGIIDTQYF. In DNA, the CDR3 is TGTGCCAGCAGCCCCGGGGAGCGGGGGATTATCGATACGCAGTATTTT.

This clone was detected only a few times. V usage is TRBV5-4 and J usage is TRBJ1-4; possible D gene TRBD1, 5 bases. Germline CDR1 and CDR2: SGHNT and YYREEE (reference sequence). CDR3 length: 15 amino acids. Trimming removed 3 bases from V and 3 bases from J, with 12 bases in between. The chain's CDR3 is CASSWRGGANEKLFF. CDR3 coding DNA: TGTGCCAGCAGCTGGAGGGGAGGTGCTAATGAAAAACTGTTTTTT.

The chain is built from TRBV6-6 and TRBJ1-1, with D possibly matching TRBD1 (5 bases). Trimming removed 5 bases at V and 4 bases at J, with 5 bases between. This CDR3 region has 11 residues. Germline V gene data show CDR1 as MNHNY and CDR2 as SVGAGI (reference sequence). In nucleotides, the CDR3 is TGTGCCAGCAGTAGGGGCACTGAAGCTTTCTTT. Protein product: CASSRGTEAFF.

J is TRBJ2-1 and V is TRBV7-9; 10 bases map to TRBD2. Trimming took 5 bases from V and 10 from J; bases not matched to a gene: 14. The germline CDR1 and CDR2 sequences are SEHNR and FQNEAQ (reference sequence). The CDR3 has 16 amino acids. The CDR3 nucleotides are TGTGCCAGCAGCCCCTCGGAAGCGGGAGGGGGAGGGGAGCAGTTCTTC. It specifies CASSPSEAGGGGEQFF.

The table lists this clone with a few counts. Other nucleotide sequences from this sample produce the same CDR3. This sequence joins TRBV28 and TRBJ2-3; 9 positions match TRBD2. The germline CDR1 and CDR2 sequences are MDHEN and SYDVKM. The trim removed 5 bases at V and 1 base at J, leaving 4 bases unmatched. This CDR3 spans 15 amino acids. The DNA of the CDR3 is TGTGCCAGCAGTCGCCGACTAGCGGGCACAGATACGCAGTATTTT. Its translation: CASSRRLAGTDTQYF. The entire variable domain, with the rest obtained from reference TRBV28 and TRBJ2-3, is as follows: DVKVTQSSRYLVKRTGEKVFLECVQDMDHENMFWYRQDPGLGLRLIYFSYDVKMKEKGDIPEGYSVSREKKERFSLILESASTNQTSMYLCASSRRLAGTDTQYFGPGTRLTVL.

The chain carries TRBV5-5 and TRBJ2-2; D possibly corresponds to TRBD2 (5 bases). This CDR3 has 15 amino acids. Trimming pared 2 bases from V and 7 bases from J, leaving 15 bases between. Germline loops: CDR1 SGHKS, CDR2 YYEKEE (reference sequence). The CDR3: CASSLIGVVGGELFF. CDR3 DNA: TGTGCCAGCAGCTTAATCGGGGTTGTTGGCGGGGAGCTGTTTTTT.

This sequence joins TRBV6-1 and TRBJ2-1, with 11 positions matching TRBD2. V lost 4 bases and J lost 2; bases outside the gene matches: 4. CDR1 is MNHNS and CDR2 is SASEGT in the germline V gene. The CDR3 is 16 residues long. The CDR3, as DNA: TGTGCCAGCAGTGTACTAGCGGGAGAGGCCTACAATGAGCAGTTCTTC. Its translation: CASSVLAGEAYNEQFF.

This clone was recorded only once. CDR3 in amino acids: CASSGDRGYQPQHF. The CDR3 DNA follows: TGTGCCAGCAGTGGAGACAGGGGGTATCAGCCCCAGCATTTT. V and J are TRBV25-1 and TRBJ1-5; 9 nucleotides line up with TRBD1. CDR3 length equals 14 residues. CDR1 MGHDK and CDR2 SYGVNS come from the germline V gene. The ends lost 4 bases at V and 5 bases at J; junction bases unmatched: 3.

The rearrangement joins TRBV6-5 to TRBJ2-5; D perhaps matches TRBD1 (5 bases). This CDR3 region has 14 residues. Germline CDR1 MNHEY, CDR2 SVGAGI. Trimming pared 2 bases from V and 2 bases from J, leaving 9 bases between. The CDR3 nucleotides read TGTGCCAGCAGTTACCACAGGACACAAGAGACCCAGTACTTC. Its translation is CASSYHRTQETQYF.

This chain links TRBV24-1 with TRBJ2-7; tentatively, D is TRBD2 (6 bases). Germline CDR1 reads KGHDR; CDR2 reads SFDVKD. CDR3 length: 13 amino acids. With 11 bases removed from V and 2 bases from J, the gap between germline ends came to 15 bases. The chain's CDR3 is CAIGRTIPYEQYF. The CDR3 DNA is TGTGCCATCGGGAGAACTATTCCCTACGAGCAGTACTTC.